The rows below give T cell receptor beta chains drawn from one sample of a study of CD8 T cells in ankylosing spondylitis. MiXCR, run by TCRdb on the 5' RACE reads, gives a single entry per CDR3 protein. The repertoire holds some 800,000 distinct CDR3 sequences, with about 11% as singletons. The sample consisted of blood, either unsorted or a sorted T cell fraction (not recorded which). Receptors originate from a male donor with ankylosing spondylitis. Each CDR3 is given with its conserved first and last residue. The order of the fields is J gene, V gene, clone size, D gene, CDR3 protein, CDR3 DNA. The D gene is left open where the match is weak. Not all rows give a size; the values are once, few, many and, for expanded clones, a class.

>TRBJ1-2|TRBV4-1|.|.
CASSLPREGLSGGYTF
TGCGCCAGCAGCCTCCCGCGGGAGGGCTTGTCTGGCGGCTACACCTTC
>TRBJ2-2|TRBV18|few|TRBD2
CASSPRWTSGSTGELFF
TGTGCCAGCTCACCACGCTGGACTAGCGGGAGCACCGGGGAGCTGTTTTTT
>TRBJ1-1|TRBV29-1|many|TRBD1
CSVAQGAGTEAFF
TGCAGCGTTGCACAGGGGGCGGGAACTGAAGCTTTCTTT
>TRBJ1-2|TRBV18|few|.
CASGAGANYGYTF
TGTGCCTCAGGGGCAGGAGCTAACTATGGCTACACCTTC
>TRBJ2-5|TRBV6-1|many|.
CASGWPAQETQYF
TGTGCCAGCGGGTGGCCAGCCCAAGAGACCCAGTACTTC
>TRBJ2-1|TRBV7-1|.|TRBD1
CASSPGGQSSYNEQFF
TGTGCCAGCAGCCCTGGGGGACAGAGCTCCTACAATGAGCAGTTCTTC
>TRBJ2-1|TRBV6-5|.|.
CASSYSVSVAGEQFF
TGTGCCAGCAGTTACTCAGTCTCCGTCGCTGGTGAGCAGTTCTTC
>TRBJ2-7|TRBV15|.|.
CATSRGSGPTSSYYEQYF
TGTGCCACCAGCAGAGGTTCGGGACCGACGAGCAGTTACTACGAGCAGTACTTC
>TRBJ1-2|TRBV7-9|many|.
CASSLGQDSYGYTF
TGTGCCAGCAGCTTAGGGCAGGACAGCTATGGCTACACCTTC
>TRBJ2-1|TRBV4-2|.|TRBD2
CASSRRTSGEDSYNEQFF
TGTGCCAGCAGCCGTCGGACTAGCGGGGAAGACTCCTACAATGAGCAGTTCTTC
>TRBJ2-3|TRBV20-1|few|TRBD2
CSAIGTSGMRDSTDTQYF
TGCAGTGCAATCGGGACTAGCGGGATGAGGGATAGCACAGATACGCAGTATTTT
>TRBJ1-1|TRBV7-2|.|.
CASTWGWDKAEAFF
TGTGCCAGCACCTGGGGGTGGGATAAGGCTGAAGCTTTCTTT
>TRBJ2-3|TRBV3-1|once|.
CASSRGPGQQYF
TGTGCCAGCAGCCGGGGGCCAGGGCAGCAGTATTTT
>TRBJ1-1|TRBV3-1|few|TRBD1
CASKGQGDTEAFF
TGTGCCAGCAAAGGACAGGGGGACACTGAAGCTTTCTTT
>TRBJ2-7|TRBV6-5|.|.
CASSYYPWGYEQYF
TGTGCCAGCAGCTATTACCCCTGGGGGTACGAGCAGTACTTC
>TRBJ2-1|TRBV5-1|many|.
CASSLERTWSGQFF
TGCGCCAGCAGCTTGGAAAGGACCTGGAGTGGGCAGTTCTTC
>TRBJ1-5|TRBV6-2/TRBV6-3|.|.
CASSYSRGSHQPQHF
TGTGCCAGCAGTTACTCGAGAGGGAGCCATCAGCCCCAGCATTTT
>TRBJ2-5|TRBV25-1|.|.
CASSPNYGEAWETQYF
TGTGCCAGCAGTCCCAATTATGGAGAGGCGTGGGAGACCCAGTACTTC
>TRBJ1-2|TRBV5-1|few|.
CASSLSTNYGYTF
TGCGCCAGCAGCTTGTCTACTAACTATGGCTACACCTTC
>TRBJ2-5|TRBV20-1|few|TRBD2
CSAGGLARQETQYF
TGCAGTGCCGGAGGACTAGCTCGGCAAGAGACCCAGTACTTC
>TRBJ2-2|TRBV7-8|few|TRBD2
CASSSPRLAGGPPGELFF
TGTGCCAGCAGCTCCCCCAGACTAGCGGGGGGGCCCCCCGGGGAGCTGTTTTTT
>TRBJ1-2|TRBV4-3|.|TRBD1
CASSQEWDRSYGYTF
TGCGCCAGCAGCCAAGAATGGGACAGGTCATATGGCTACACCTTC
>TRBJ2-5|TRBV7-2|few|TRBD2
CASSFIIGLAGGETQYF
TGTGCCAGCAGCTTCATAATTGGACTAGCGGGAGGGGAGACCCAGTACTTC